This paragraph covers one T cell receptor beta chain sequence. CDR1 is GTSNPN and CDR2 is SVGIG in the germline V gene (reference sequence). The junction had 7 bases not matched to a gene; V was cut back by 2 bases and J by 7 bases. CDR3 length: 15 amino acids. The record originates from a study of sequential checkpoint blockade in melanoma. Study at large: Patients were randomized 1:1 to nivolumab-then-ipilimumab or ipilimumab-then-nivolumab first-line. Maintenance nivolumab came after either treatment sequence.

The treatment: randomized to nivolumab then ipilimumab (arm A) or the reverse (arm B). None of the patients previously received DNA-damaging chemotherapy. PBMC sorting kept live CD3+CD8+ cells without CD19 or CD56. Clones were sequenced by immunoSEQ multiplex PCR, and TCRdb holds only the in-frame ones, with some missing. The sample contains some 21,000 clones, roughly 82% of which appear only once. The sequencing here drew on CD8+ T cells sorted from blood (inferred from file names), taken from a patient given nivolumab and ipilimumab in sequence. The rearrangement joins TRBV30 to TRBJ1-4; 10 bases map to TRBD1. The TCR sequence derives from a human donor with melanoma. The CDR3 is CAWSPPRQGAEKLFF. DNA for the CDR3: TGTGCCTGGAGTCCCCCGAGACAGGGGGCTGAAAAACTGTTTTTT.